This is a list of T cell receptor beta chains from one sample in a study of T cell repertoires in ileal Crohn's disease. Only in-frame clones appear in the TCRdb table, and some are missing; sequencing was by immunoSEQ multiplex PCR. The sample carries approximately 13,000 clones, about 73% recorded once. The sample consisted of ileal tissue. These TCRs come from an adult with Crohn's disease. CDR3s include the opening cysteine and the closing phenylalanine or tryptophan. Each record gives: V gene, J gene, D gene, clone size, CDR3 DNA, CDR3 protein. A D gene is named only where the DNA matches it firmly. Clone sizes are given selectively: once, few, many, or a class where the clone is expanded.

TRBV4-1	TRBJ2-7	.	.	TGCGCCAGCAGCCAAGTGGGTTTCGGGTACGAGCAGTACTTC	CASSQVGFGYEQYF
TRBV9	TRBJ1-6	TRBD1	.	TGTGCCAGCAGCGTAGGCGGGACAGGGCCCTCACCCCTCCACTTT	CASSVGGTGPSPLHF
TRBV5-4	TRBJ1-2	.	few	TGTGCCAGCAGTCTGGGGACTTCGCGGACGAACTATGGCTACACCTTC	CASSLGTSRTNYGYTF
TRBV6-5	TRBJ1-2	TRBD1	.	TGTGCCAGCAGTTACGGGGACAGGAACTATGGCTACACCTTC	CASSYGDRNYGYTF
TRBV10-1	TRBJ2-1	.	.	TGCGCCAGCCCCCAGGCTGGGGGGAGCACCGGCCGAGTCTCCTACAATGAGCAGTTCTTC	CASPQAGGSTGRVSYNEQFF
TRBV5-1	TRBJ2-3	.	.	TGCGCCAGCAGCTCTACGCCTAGCACAGATACGCAGTATTTT	CASSSTPSTDTQYF
TRBV6-6	TRBJ2-1	TRBD2	.	TGTGCCAGCTTCCTAGCGGGGGGCTACAATGAGCAGTTCTTC	CASFLAGGYNEQFF
TRBV11-3	TRBJ1-1	.	.	TGTGCCAGCAGCTTAGATCCGGGGGGTGAAGCTTTCTTT	CASSLDPGGEAFF
TRBV7-3	TRBJ2-7	TRBD1	.	TGTGCCAGCAGCGCAGCTTTTGGACAGGGAAAGATCTACGAGCAGTACTTC	CASSAAFGQGKIYEQYF
TRBV9	TRBJ2-7	TRBD1	.	TGTGCCAGCAGCAAACGACAGGGCGCGTACGAGCAGTACTTC	CASSKRQGAYEQYF
TRBV30	TRBJ1-2	.	once	TGTGCCTGGAGTGGCCAGGCTGGCTACACCTTC	CAWSGQAGYTF
TRBV29-1	TRBJ2-1	.	.	TGCAGCGTGCTTGGAGGAGGTCACTACAATGAGCAGTTCTTC	CSVLGGGHYNEQFF
TRBV28	TRBJ2-4	.	.	TGTGCCGCCGGGGTAGCCAAAAACATTCAGTACTTC	CAAGVAKNIQYF
TRBV27	TRBJ1-3	.	.	TGTGCCAGCATGGACACTGGAAATCGTGGAAACACCATATATTTT	CASMDTGNRGNTIYF
TRBV6-5	TRBJ1-3	.	.	TGTGCCAGCAGTTACTCGGGCAGGCCCTCTGGAAACACCATATATTTT	CASSYSGRPSGNTIYF
TRBV18	TRBJ2-7	.	.	TGTGCCAGCTCACCAGGGGCCTCATCTACTCTCGAGCAGTACTTC	CASSPGASSTLEQYF
TRBV19	TRBJ1-4	TRBD1	.	TGTGCCAGTAGACTACAGGGGTTTGGTAATGAAAAACTGTTTTTT	CASRLQGFGNEKLFF
TRBV7-8	TRBJ1-2	.	.	TGTGCCAGCAGCCCACCGGGACAATATCTAGCTAACTATGGCTACACCTTC	CASSPPGQYLANYGYTF
TRBV11-2	TRBJ2-1	TRBD1	.	TGTGCCAGCAGCTCAACCAACAGGGGAGAGCAGTTCTTC	CASSSTNRGEQFF
TRBV10-3	TRBJ1-2	TRBD1	.	TGTGCCATCAGCGATACAGGGGCGTATGGCTACACCTTC	CAISDTGAYGYTF
TRBV30	TRBJ1-2	.	.	TGTGCCTGGAGATCCCCTGGGCTCCGCGATAACTATGGCTACACCTTC	CAWRSPGLRDNYGYTF
TRBV6-5	TRBJ2-5	TRBD2	few	TGTGCCACGAGTACTAGCGGGGCCCGAGAGACCCAGTACTTC	CATSTSGARETQYF
TRBV7-9	TRBJ1-1	TRBD1	.	TGTGCCAGCAGCCGTACAGGGGTATCGGGCACTGAAGCTTTCTTT	CASSRTGVSGTEAFF
TRBV5-5	TRBJ1-2	.	.	TGTGCCAGCAGCTTTTCGACAGCTTATGGCTACACCTTC	CASSFSTAYGYTF
TRBV5-4	TRBJ2-5	TRBD2	.	TGTGCCAGCAGCCCCGGGACTAGCGGGGGCGAGACCCAGTACTTC	CASSPGTSGGETQYF
TRBV30	TRBJ2-3	TRBD2	.	TGTGCCTGGACTACCGGGACTAGCGGGACTTCAGATACGCAGTATTTT	CAWTTGTSGTSDTQYF
TRBV5-8	TRBJ1-1	TRBD1	.	TGTGCCAGCAGCTTGGTGGCGGGACAGGCTGAAGCTTTCTTT	CASSLVAGQAEAFF
TRBV18	TRBJ2-7	TRBD1	.	TGTGCCAGCTCACCACCGGGACAGGGGTTCTACGAGCAGTACTTC	CASSPPGQGFYEQYF
TRBV10-3	TRBJ2-1	TRBD2	few	TGTGCCATCAGTGCTATACTAGCGGGGGAAGGGGGTGAGCAGTTCTTC	CAISAILAGEGGEQFF
TRBV5-1	TRBJ2-2	.	.	TGCGCCAGCAGGGACAGTGGACTCACCGGGGAGCTGTTTTTT	CASRDSGLTGELFF
TRBV6-5	TRBJ2-7	.	.	TGTGCCAGCAGTTCAACCTACGAGCAGTACTTC	CASSSTYEQYF
TRBV18	TRBJ2-2	.	.	TGTGCCAGCTCACCCGGGGGATTGAACACCGGGGAGCTGTTTTTT	CASSPGGLNTGELFF
TRBV6-6	TRBJ1-3	.	.	TGTGCCAGCAGTTACCCCCCACCACGGGACACCATATATTTT	CASSYPPPRDTIYF
TRBV7-9	TRBJ1-2	.	.	TGTGCCAGCAGCCGAGAGGGTGTCTATGGCTACACCTTC	CASSREGVYGYTF
TRBV4-2	TRBJ2-1	TRBD2	.	TGTGCCAGCAGGTTGGGGCTAGCGGGCCGTTACAATGAGCAGTTCTTC	CASRLGLAGRYNEQFF
TRBV19	TRBJ1-1	.	.	TGTGCCAGTGCAAAGGGAGGAGCGGCGCCCCGCGACACTGAAGCTTTCTTT	CASAKGGAAPRDTEAFF
TRBV21-1	TRBJ2-3	.	.	TGTGCCAGCAGCAAAGGGACAGGGGCAGGCACAGATACGCAGTATTTT	CASSKGTGAGTDTQYF
TRBV6-1	TRBJ2-2	.	.	TGTGCCAGCACTGGAGACCAGAACACCGGGGAGCTGTTTTTT	CASTGDQNTGELFF
TRBV6-1	TRBJ1-2	TRBD1	.	TGTGCCAGCAGAGGGACAGGGGGCATCAACTATGGCTACACCTTC	CASRGTGGINYGYTF
TRBV7-7	TRBJ2-2	TRBD2	medium-sized	TGTGCCAGCAGCCCCTCGGGACTAGCGGGCACCGGGGAGCTGTTTTTT	CASSPSGLAGTGELFF
TRBV10-3	TRBJ1-2	.	.	TGTGCCATCAGTGAGAATCTGGTCACCGGGTATGGCTACACCTTC	CAISENLVTGYGYTF
TRBV5-4	TRBJ2-3	TRBD2	few	TGTGCCAGCCTGGCGGCTAGCGGCCTCACAGATACGCAGTATTTT	CASLAASGLTDTQYF
TRBV5-8	TRBJ2-7	TRBD1	.	TGTGCCAGCAGCTTAGTCTTGGGACAGGGAGGCGAGCAGTACTTC	CASSLVLGQGGEQYF
TRBV4-2	TRBJ2-1	.	.	TGTGCCAGCAGGGAAACTTCAGGGTTTAACAATGAGCAGTTCTTC	CASRETSGFNNEQFF
TRBV30	TRBJ2-5	.	.	TGTGCCTGGAGTGTACGGCAGGGTGAGGCGGAGACCCAGTACTTC	CAWSVRQGEAETQYF
TRBV18	TRBJ2-2	.	.	TGTGCCAGCTCCCGCACAGGGCCCCCGAACACCGGGGAGCTGTTTTTT	CASSRTGPPNTGELFF
TRBV5-1	TRBJ1-1	.	few	TGCGCCAGCAGCCCGGACTTAGGTATGAACACTGAAGCTTTCTTT	CASSPDLGMNTEAFF
TRBV19	TRBJ2-1	.	.	TGTGCCAGTACCAACAGGGAAGAGCAGTTCTTC	CASTNREEQFF
TRBV19	TRBJ1-6	.	few	TGTGCCAGCTCAAGAGGAGGGGATAATTCACCCCTCCACTTT	CASSRGGDNSPLHF
TRBV2	TRBJ1-1	.	.	TGTGCCAGCAGTGAAGCGCCGGCAGGGGAGGGAACTGAAGCTTTCTTT	CASSEAPAGEGTEAFF
TRBV7-4	TRBJ1-2	TRBD1	.	TGTGCCAGCAGCCGGAGGGACAGCCGGATCTATGGCTACACCTTC	CASSRRDSRIYGYTF
TRBV5-1	TRBJ2-3	TRBD2	.	TGCGCCAGCAGCCCACAGACTAGCGGCACAGATACGCAGTATTTT	CASSPQTSGTDTQYF
TRBV7-2	TRBJ2-3	.	few	TGTGCCAGCAGCTATGGTCCGGGGGATACGCAGTATTTT	CASSYGPGDTQYF